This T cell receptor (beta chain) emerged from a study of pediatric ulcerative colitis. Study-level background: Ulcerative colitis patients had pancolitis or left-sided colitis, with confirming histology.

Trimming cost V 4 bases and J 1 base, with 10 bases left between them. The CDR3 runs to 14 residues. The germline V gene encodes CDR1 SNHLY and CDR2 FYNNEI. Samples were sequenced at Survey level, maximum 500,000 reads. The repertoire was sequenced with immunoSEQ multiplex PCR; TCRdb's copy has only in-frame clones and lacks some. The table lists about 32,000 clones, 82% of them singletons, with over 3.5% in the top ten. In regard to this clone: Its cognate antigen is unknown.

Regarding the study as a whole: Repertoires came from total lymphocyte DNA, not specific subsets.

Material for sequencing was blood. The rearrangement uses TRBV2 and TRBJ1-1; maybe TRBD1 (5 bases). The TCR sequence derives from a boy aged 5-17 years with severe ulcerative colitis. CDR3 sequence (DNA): TGTGCCAGCAGTGTCAGGGCAGGGAACACTGAAGCTTTCTTT. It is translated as CASSVRAGNTEAFF.